This T cell receptor (beta chain) was observed in a study of CD8+ T cells in alopecia areata. V dropped 1 base and J dropped 0; count of bases not matched to a gene: 4. The CDR3 has 15 amino acids. Germline CDR1 reads SQVTM; CDR2 reads ANQGSEA. Study-wide findings and caveats: Sequenced scalp T cells also include alphabeta T cells resident in normal skin.

The authors extracted RNA and reverse transcribed it into cDNA as the sequencing template. TCRdb keeps only in-frame clones here, not all; method: immunoSEQ multiplex PCR. The data show some 110,000 clones, roughly 50% seen once. Treatment: oral pan-JAK inhibitor, 5-10 mg twice daily. This clone was recorded a few times. Its specificity is unknown. The chain couples TRBV29-1 to TRBJ2-5, with 8 bases lining up with TRBD1. This sample comprised CD8+ T cells sorted from blood, obtained at week 24, from a patient treated with tofacitinib. The sequence was collected from a human donor with alopecia areata. DNA for the CDR3: TGCAGCGTTGAAGGGACAGGGTTTAACCAAGAGACCCAGTACTTC. Protein: CSVEGTGFNQETQYF. Supplemented by reference TRBV29-1 and TRBJ2-5, the full variable domain reads SAVISQKPSRDICQRGTSLTIQCQVDSQVTMMFWYRQQPGQSLTLIATANQGSEATYESGFVIDKFPISRPNLTFSTLTVSNMSPEDSSIYLCSVEGTGFNQETQYFGPGTRLLVL.